These 13 T cell receptor beta chains were sequenced from one sample in a study of glioma-infiltrating T cells. Amplification of TCR alpha and beta CDR3 regions from RNA used iRepertoire nested multiplex PCR. From the multiplex PCR reads, TCRdb called clonotypes with MiXCR, one entry per CDR3 protein. This sample carries tens of thousands of distinct CDR3 sequences, 20% to 25% of them seen once, and the ten largest clones take over 5.5%. Source material: glioma tissue, nonneoplastic brain tissue, or PBMCs (not recorded which). The receptor source for this set is a human donor with low-grade glioma or glioblastoma, undergoing nonglioma brain surgery, or in good health (not recorded which).

This clonotype has a count of ten or more. The chain couples TRBV2 to TRBJ2-3; D unclear. The length of the CDR3 is 13 residues. V was clipped by 6 bases and J by 4 bases, with 11 bases between them. CDR1 and CDR2 (germline): SNHLY, FYNNEI. The CDR3: CASRKERSDTQYF. The DNA of the CDR3 is TGTGCCAGCAGGAAGGAGCGTTCAGATACGCAGTATTTT.

The gene calls are TRBV12-3 or TRBV12-4 and TRBJ2-1, with 12 positions matching TRBD2. The CDR3 runs to 14 residues. V lost 2 bases, J lost 10 bases, and 3 bases stayed unmatched. The CDR3 spells CASSLILAGGEQFF. The CDR3 nucleotides read TGTGCCAGCAGTTTAATACTAGCGGGGGGAGAGCAGTTCTTC.

This clonotype showed up many times. The CDR3 coding sequence is TGTGCCAGCAGCCGAGCGGGACAGTCAAATCAGCCCCAGCATTTT. Its translation: CASSRAGQSNQPQHF. The chain uses TRBV3-1 and TRBJ1-5, with 7 nucleotides matching TRBD1. The CDR3 is made up of 15 amino acids. The V and J ends lost 4 bases and 4 bases, in that order; junction bases with no gene match: 7. CDR1 and CDR2 (germline): LGHDT, YNNKEL (reference sequence).

As to this clonotype: Here the CDR3 omits its conserved ending phenylalanine or tryptophan, so a read error is the likely source. Because the CDR3's place on the DNA is in doubt, the DNA is left out and the CDR3 is given as listed by TCRdb. The CDR3 sequence: CASGTGDDSNTEDFL. V and J are TRBV28 and TRBJ1-1; TRBD1, the table's D call, lacks a check against the DNA. The germline V gene has CDR1 MDHEN and CDR2 SYDVKM. The CDR3 contains 15 residues when both ends are counted.

Regarding this clonotype: The conserved closing phenylalanine or tryptophan is absent in this CDR3, likely reflecting a read error. The chain uses TRBV5-1 and TRBJ1-3, with D possibly matching TRBD1 (5 bases). V lost 4 bases, J lost 1 base, and 15 bases lay in between. Germline values: CDR1 SGHRS, CDR2 YFSETQ. The CDR3 is 16 amino acids. The CDR3 bases are TGCGCCAGCAGCCATATTTCCGGACAATCTGGAAACACCATATATTGT. Its protein product is CASSHISGQSGNTIYC.

This clonotype was found many times. The chain links TRBV19 to TRBJ1-5; possibly TRBD1 for D (6 bases). The length of the CDR3 is 16 residues. Germline V gives CDR1 LNHDA, CDR2 SQIVND (reference sequence). Trimming shortened V by 5 bases and J by 5 bases, and 19 bases separated the two germline ends. CDR3 coding DNA: TGTGCCAGTAGTCGCGGGGGACAAGAATGGGATCAGCCCCAGCATTTT. This gives the protein CASSRGGQEWDQPQHF.

This clonotype was recorded many times. CDR3 amino acids: CASSRDRGQVNTEAFF. The CDR3 bases are TGTGCCAGCAGTCGGGACAGGGGGCAGGTGAACACTGAAGCTTTCTTT. The genes are TRBV5-6 and TRBJ1-1, with 12 nucleotides matching TRBD1. J lost 0 bases, V lost 5 bases, and 5 bases had no gene match. The germline V gene has CDR1 SGHDT and CDR2 YYEEEE. CDR3 size: 16 residues. The full variable domain, completed using reference TRBV5-6 and TRBJ1-1, is DAGVTQSPTHLIKTRGQQVTLRCSPKSGHDTVSWYQQALGQGPQFIFQYYEEEERQRGNFPDRFSGHQFPNYSSELNVNALLLGDSALYLCASSRDRGQVNTEAFFGQGTRLTVV.

The J gene is TRBJ1-1, the V gene TRBV5-6, with TRBD1 matching over 11 bases. The length of the CDR3 is 18 residues. J was trimmed by 4 bases and V by 4 bases; bases with no gene match: 15. Per germline, CDR1 SGHDT and CDR2 YYEEEE. Here the CDR3 reads CASSIFRPDRGPVTEAFF. The CDR3 bases are TGTGCCAGCAGCATATTTCGTCCGGACAGGGGGCCTGTCACTGAAGCTTTCTTT. The variable domain in full, completed from reference TRBV5-6 and TRBJ1-1, reads DAGVTQSPTHLIKTRGQQVTLRCSPKSGHDTVSWYQQALGQGPQFIFQYYEEEERQRGNFPDRFSGHQFPNYSSELNVNALLLGDSALYLCASSIFRPDRGPVTEAFFGQGTRLTVV.

The chain has TRBV7-9 and TRBJ2-7; D is possibly TRBD2 (6 bases). CDR1 SEHNR and CDR2 FQNEAQ come from the germline V gene (reference sequence). Between the trimmed V and J ends, which lost 4 bases and 3 bases, there was a span of 16 bases. The CDR3 is 15 residues long. The CDR3 coding sequence is TGTGCCAGCAGCTCTCGGGAGCCGGGCAACTACGAGCAGTACTTC. It translates to CASSSREPGNYEQYF.

This clonotype was seen at least ten times. The chain carries TRBV27 and TRBJ2-5; 7 bases align to TRBD2. Trimming removed 5 bases from V and 5 bases from J; junction bases left unmatched: 11. CDR3 length equals 15 residues. The germline V gene has CDR1 MNHEY and CDR2 SMNVEV (reference sequence). CDR3 nucleotide sequence: TGTGCCAGCAGTCCTACAGCGGGGAGATGGGAGACCCAGTACTTC. It encodes CASSPTAGRWETQYF.

This clonotype appeared a few times. The chain uses TRBV19 and TRBJ2-1, with 9 positions matching TRBD2. This CDR3 spans 14 amino acids. Germline assignment: CDR1 LNHDA and CDR2 SQIVND (reference sequence). J gave up 6 bases and V 3 bases, and 3 bases lay outside the gene matches. This chain's CDR3 is CASSIGLATNEQFF. The DNA for the CDR3 is TGTGCCAGTAGTATCGGACTAGCGACCAATGAGCAGTTCTTC.

This clonotype was detected a few times. The CDR3 DNA reads as TGTGCCAGTAGGCTAGCGGGAGGAACCGGGGAGCTGTTTTTT. Translating gives CASRLAGGTGELFF. The chain is built from TRBV19 and TRBJ2-2, with TRBD2 matching 11 bases. Looked up from germline, CDR1 is LNHDA and CDR2 is SQIVND (reference sequence). This CDR3 has 14 residues. Trimming cost V 6 bases and J 5 bases; bases outside gene matches: 2. Full variable domain (remainder filled in from reference TRBV19 and TRBJ2-2): DGGITQSPKYLFRKEGQNVTLSCEQNLNHDAMYWYRQDPGQGLRLIYYSQIVNDFQKGDIAEGYSVSREKKESFPLTVTSAQKNPTAFYLCASRLAGGTGELFFGEGSRLTVL.

In this sample, this clonotype turned up a few times. The chain links TRBV4-1 to TRBJ1-1; tentative D call: TRBD1 (5 bases). The V gene lost 0 bases and the J gene lost 2 bases, with 13 bases spanning the gap. Germline V lookup: CDR1 MGHRA, CDR2 YSYEKL. CDR3 length: 16 amino acids. In nucleotides, the CDR3 is TGCGCCAGCAGCCAAGAAAGGGTGACAGCCAACACTGAAGCTTTCTTT. It codes for CASSQERVTANTEAFF.